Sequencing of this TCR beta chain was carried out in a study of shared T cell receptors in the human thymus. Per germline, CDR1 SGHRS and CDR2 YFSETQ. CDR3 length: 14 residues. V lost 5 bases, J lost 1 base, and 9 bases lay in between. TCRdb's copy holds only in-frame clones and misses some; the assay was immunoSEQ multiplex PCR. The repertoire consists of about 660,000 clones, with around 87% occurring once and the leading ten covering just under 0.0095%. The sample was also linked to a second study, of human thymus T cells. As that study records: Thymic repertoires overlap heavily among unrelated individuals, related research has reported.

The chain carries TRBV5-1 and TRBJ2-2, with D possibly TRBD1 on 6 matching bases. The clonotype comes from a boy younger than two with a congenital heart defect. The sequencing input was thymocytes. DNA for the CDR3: TGCGCCAGCAGTTTGACAGGGAACACCGGGGAGCTGTTTTTT. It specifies CASSLTGNTGELFF.